Listed here are 27 T cell receptor beta chains from one sample, sequenced in a study of T-cell reconstitution after alpha-beta-depleted transplantation in children. Library preparation (for TCRbeta) was performed with unique molecular identifiers. Each CDR3 protein is one row after TCRdb ran MiXCR on the PCR reads. The sample shows 500,000 to 600,000 distinct CDR3 sequences, roughly a quarter of them seen only once. Here the sequenced sample was PBMCs, taken before TCRalphabeta/CD19-depleted stem cell transplant. The receptors originated from a boy under two years old with Wiskott-Aldrich syndrome, due to receive a stem cell transplant.

The chain recombines TRBV5-1 with TRBJ2-7; D remains ambiguous. With 4 bases removed from V and 2 bases from J, the gap between germline ends came to 16 bases. This CDR3 region has 15 residues. Germline-derived CDR1 and CDR2 are SGHRS and YFSETQ. For the CDR3, the DNA is TGCGCCAGCAGCCCTCTAGGACGAGGCCCCTACGAGCAGTACTTC. Translating it yields CASSPLGRGPYEQYF. The variable domain in full, completed from reference TRBV5-1 and TRBJ2-7, reads KAGVTQTPRYLIKTRGQQVTLSCSPISGHRSVSWYQQTPGQGLQFLFEYFSETQRNKGNFPGRFSGRQFSNSRSEMNVSTLELGDSALYLCASSPLGRGPYEQYFGPGTRLTVT.

Only a few counts were recorded for this clonotype. The chain joins TRBV5-1 to TRBJ2-7, with D perhaps matching TRBD2 (5 bases). CDR1 and CDR2 from the germline V gene are SGHRS and YFSETQ. The CDR3 runs to 15 residues. The V end lost 1 base, the J end lost 0 bases, and 11 bases lay between the germline ends. The CDR3 DNA is TGCGCCAGCAGCTTGAATCCCGGGGACTCCTACGAGCAGTACTTC. Its translation is CASSLNPGDSYEQYF.

This clonotype was counted between two and nine times. This rearrangement joins TRBV12-5 to TRBJ2-2; D possibly corresponds to TRBD2 (7 bases). CDR1 is LGHNT, CDR2 FRNRAP, per germline. Deletions cut 4 bases from V and 0 bases from J, with 15 bases between. CDR3 length: 17 residues. The CDR3 spells CASGSRGLAANTGELFF. The CDR3 DNA is TGTGCTAGTGGTTCCCGGGGGCTAGCGGCGAACACCGGGGAGCTGTTTTTT. Drawing the rest from reference TRBV12-5 and TRBJ2-2, the complete variable domain is DARVTQTPRHKVTEMGQEVTMRCQPILGHNTVFWYRQTMMQGLELLAYFRNRAPLDDSGMPKDRFSAEMPDATLATLKIQPSEPRDSAVYFCASGSRGLAANTGELFFGEGSRLTVL.

This clonotype was seen a handful of times. The chain couples TRBV20-1 to TRBJ2-4; 9 bases map to TRBD1. V dropped 2 bases and J dropped 8; count of bases not matched to a gene: 7. The CDR3 sequence is 14 residues long. The germline V gene encodes CDR1 DFQATT and CDR2 SNEGSKA (reference sequence). In DNA form, the CDR3 reads TGCAGTGCTAGAAAACCGGGACAGGGAGACATTCAGTACTTC. Translating gives CSARKPGQGDIQYF.

This clonotype was seen a few times. The chain has TRBV10-3 and TRBJ2-5; TRBD2 matches 7 bases. The CDR3 runs 15 residues. V lost 6 bases, J lost 5 bases, and 12 bases stayed unmatched. The V gene's germline CDR1 is ENHRY and CDR2 SYGVKD. CDR3 amino acids: CAIRGSAGDGETQYF. The CDR3 DNA is TGTGCCATCAGGGGTTCGGCGGGAGATGGGGAGACCCAGTACTTC.

This clonotype was picked up a small number of times. The V gene is TRBV7-2, the J gene TRBJ2-5, with 10 bases lining up with TRBD2. Germline CDR1 and CDR2: SGHTA and FQGNSA. This CDR3 region has 16 residues. Trimming cost V 0 bases and J 5 bases; bases outside gene matches: 6. This chain's CDR3 is CASSLALAGVSETQYF. For the CDR3, the DNA is TGTGCCAGCAGCTTAGCTCTAGCGGGAGTGAGTGAGACCCAGTACTTC. The full variable domain, in which reference TRBV7-2 and TRBJ2-5 provide the parts outside the CDR3, is GAGVSQSPSNKVTEKGKDVELRCDPISGHTALYWYRQSLGQGLEFLIYFQGNSAPDKSGLPSDRFSAERTGGSVSTLTIQRTQQEDSAVYLCASSLALAGVSETQYFGPGTRLLVL.

The V call is TRBV7-9, the J call TRBJ2-5; 8 nucleotides line up with TRBD2. Trimming cost V 4 bases and J 3 bases; bases outside gene matches: 7. CDR1 is SEHNR and CDR2 is FQNEAQ in the germline V gene (reference sequence). This CDR3 has 15 amino acids. The DNA of the CDR3 is TGTGCCAGCAGCTGGACAGTACTAGCGGAAGAGACCCAGTACTTC. This encodes CASSWTVLAEETQYF. Complete variable domain (other parts from reference TRBV7-9 and TRBJ2-5): DTGVSQNPRHKITKRGQNVTFRCDPISEHNRLYWYRQTLGQGPEFLTYFQNEAQLEKSRLLSDRFSAERPKGSFSTLEIQRTEQGDSAMYLCASSWTVLAEETQYFGPGTRLLVL.

This clonotype was recorded a few times. One end of the junction fails to match germline, which may point to a read error. The chain uses TRBV5-1 and TRBJ1-3, with unresolved D. This CDR3 has 15 residues. From germline, CDR1 is SGHRS and CDR2 YFSETQ. The CDR3 region is CASSLEGISGNTIYF. DNA for the CDR3: TGCGCCAGCAGTTTGGAGGGTATCTCTGGAAACACCATATATTTT.

This clonotype was detected a few times. The chain recombines TRBV19 with TRBJ2-7; D unclear. The CDR3 consists of 16 residues. V was pared by 0 bases and J by 2 bases, with 14 bases between. Germline values: CDR1 LNHDA, CDR2 SQIVND (reference sequence). CDR3 region: CASSIDRSLIPYEQYF. CDR3 coding DNA: TGTGCCAGTAGTATAGATCGGAGTCTAATACCCTACGAGCAGTACTTC.

The chain is built from TRBV12-3 or TRBV12-4 and TRBJ1-1; possibly TRBD1 for D (6 bases). This CDR3 is 13 amino acids long. Trimming left V 5 bases short and J 5 bases short, with 12 bases between. The CDR3 protein is CASSAKGGTEAFF. CDR3 in DNA: TGTGCCAGCAGTGCGAAGGGGGGAACTGAAGCTTTCTTT.

V is TRBV5-1 and J is TRBJ2-5; the D call may be TRBD1 or TRBD2 (7 bases each). Germline loops: CDR1 SGHRS, CDR2 YFSETQ. This CDR3 has 13 residues. V was trimmed by 7 bases and J by 4 bases, leaving 14 bases between them. The CDR3 DNA reads TGCGCCAGCGCAGGGGGGGTAGGAGAGACCCAGTACTTC. It is translated as CASAGGVGETQYF.

This clonotype appeared a single time. J is TRBJ2-1 and V is TRBV14; a weak D match, TRBD2 (5 bases). CDR1 SGHDN and CDR2 FVKESK come from the germline V gene. V lost 5 bases to trimming and J lost 0 bases, with 14 bases between them. This CDR3 is built from 16 residues. CDR3 loop: CASSSLDRGSYNEQFF. CDR3 nucleotides: TGTGCCAGCAGCTCGCTCGATCGGGGCTCCTACAATGAGCAGTTCTTC.

This clonotype was observed a handful of times. V is TRBV24-1 and J is TRBJ2-3, with D tentatively TRBD2 (6 bases). The V gene lost 3 bases and the J gene lost 6 bases, with 15 bases spanning the gap. Germline V lookup: CDR1 KGHDR, CDR2 SFDVKD. CDR3 size: 15 residues. As DNA, the CDR3 is TGTGCCACCAGTGATCCGGCGGGGCGGATGGATACGCAGTATTTT. Translated: CATSDPAGRMDTQYF.

The rearrangement uses TRBV20-1 and TRBJ1-2, with unresolved D. CDR3 size: 15 residues. Germline CDR1 DFQATT, CDR2 SNEGSKA (reference sequence). V shed 3 bases and J shed 8 bases, with 22 bases lying between them. CDR3 bases: TGCAGTGCTAGGCCGGGCAGGAAGTCGGATAGGGGCTACACCTTC. Residues: CSARPGRKSDRGYTF.

The chain carries TRBV20-1 and TRBJ2-3; D call uncertain. Germline CDR1 and CDR2: DFQATT and SNEGSKA (reference sequence). The CDR3 is 13 amino acids. Trimming stripped 2 bases from V and 2 bases from J, with 8 bases between. The CDR3 sequence is CSARYYSTDTQYF. DNA for the CDR3: TGCAGTGCTAGATACTACTCCACAGATACGCAGTATTTT.

The CDR3 DNA is TGCAGTGCCGTTGGAGTGTCTAGCGGAAATGAGCAGTTCTTC. It encodes CSAVGVSSGNEQFF. The chain links TRBV20-1 to TRBJ2-1; 7 bases fit TRBD2. V lost 6 bases, J lost 7 bases, and 12 bases stayed unmatched. The CDR3 extends over 14 amino acids. Germline V gene sequence: CDR1 DFQATT, CDR2 SNEGSKA (reference sequence).

This chain links TRBV24-1 with TRBJ2-5; TRBD1 or TRBD2 may be the D gene (6 bases each). V dropped 9 bases and J dropped 2 bases, with 9 bases sitting between them. There are 12 residues in the CDR3. CDR1 is KGHDR and CDR2 is SFDVKD in the germline V gene. CDR3 bases: TGTGCCACCCGGGGGCCACAAGAGACCCAGTACTTC. It translates to CATRGPQETQYF.

This chain connects TRBV4-1 to TRBJ2-5; D remains unclear. The CDR3 loop spans 15 amino acids. Trimming cost V 4 bases and J 2 bases, with 14 bases left between them. In germline, CDR1 is MGHRA, CDR2 YSYEKL. CDR3 sequence: CASSRNWAVQETQYF. In DNA, the CDR3 is TGCGCCAGCAGCCGCAATTGGGCGGTTCAAGAGACCCAGTACTTC.

J is TRBJ1-2 and V is TRBV12-3 or TRBV12-4, with 9 bases lining up with TRBD1. Trimming removed 3 bases from V and 2 bases from J; junction bases left unmatched: 7. This CDR3 is built from 16 residues. The CDR3 bases are TGTGCCAGCAGTTTCGACAGGACAGGGGCGAACTATGGCTACACCTTC. It translates to CASSFDRTGANYGYTF.

This chain joins TRBV12-3 or TRBV12-4 and TRBJ2-2; TRBD2 aligns across 11 bases. V shed 5 bases, J shed 1 base, and the junction held 6 bases outside the gene matches. The CDR3 length is 17 residues. CDR3 coding DNA: TGTGCCAGCAGTAGACTAGCGGGACTTGAGAACACCGGGGAGCTGTTTTTT. Translation gives CASSRLAGLENTGELFF.

The chain uses TRBV6-1 and TRBJ2-6; 11 nucleotides agree with TRBD1. This CDR3 has 19 amino acids. The germline gives CDR1 MNHNS, CDR2 SASEGT. Trimming cost V 3 bases and J 0 bases; bases outside gene matches: 7. The CDR3 nucleotides read TGTGCCAGCAGTGATTTCGGACAGGGGGCGAGCTCTGGGGCCAACGTCCTGACTTTC. Translating it yields CASSDFGQGASSGANVLTF.

About this clonotype: A read error may account for a junction end that differs from germline. This chain uses TRBV29-1 with TRBJ2-1; 7 bases are shared with TRBD2. This CDR3 is built from 15 residues. Germline CDR1 is SQVTM and CDR2 is ANQGSEA. This CDR3 reads CSVASSGSSYNDQFF. The CDR3 nucleotides read TGCAGCGTTGCGTCTAGCGGTAGCTCCTACAATGACCAGTTCTTC.

Only a few counts were recorded for this clonotype. This rearrangement joins TRBV25-1 to TRBJ2-7, with a possible D match to TRBD2 (6 bases). The V end was cut by 1 base, the J end by 2 bases, with 12 bases between. From germline, CDR1 is MGHDK and CDR2 SYGVNS. The CDR3 is 15 amino acids. The CDR3, as DNA: TGTGCCAGCAGTGAATTTTTGGGCGGGGCCTACGAGCAGTACTTC. Translating it yields CASSEFLGGAYEQYF.

The table lists this clonotype with a few counts. The chain has TRBV20-1 and TRBJ2-4, with a tentative D call TRBD2 (7 bases). The CDR3 is made up of 15 amino acids. Germline CDR1 is DFQATT and CDR2 is SNEGSKA (reference sequence). Trimming removed 0 bases at V and 8 bases at J, with 17 bases between. CDR3 DNA: TGCAGTGCTAGAGAGCCGGCGGGGGCTCGGGACATTCAGTACTTC. It encodes CSAREPAGARDIQYF.

The rearrangement uses TRBV3-1 and TRBJ2-1; 10 bases are a match to TRBD2. CDR3 length: 18 residues. V shed 0 bases, J shed 9 bases, and the junction held 14 bases outside the gene matches. CDR1 is LGHDT and CDR2 is YNNKEL in the germline V gene (reference sequence). The CDR3: CASSQEALAGVGNAEQFF. The CDR3 bases are TGTGCCAGCAGCCAAGAAGCTCTAGCGGGAGTAGGTAACGCTGAGCAGTTCTTC.

This clonotype was found a few times. The CDR3 is CSVRQGRFNEQFF. The CDR3 nucleotides are TGCAGCGTTCGACAGGGAAGGTTCAATGAGCAGTTCTTC. V and J are TRBV29-1 and TRBJ2-1; 7 bases map to TRBD1. The CDR3 is 13 amino acids. With V trimmed by 5 bases and J by 6 bases, 7 bases remained unmatched. CDR1 and CDR2 (germline): SQVTM, ANQGSEA.

This sequence joins TRBV5-1 and TRBJ1-1; D gene ambiguous. Germline-derived CDR1 and CDR2 are SGHRS and YFSETQ. The V end lost 2 bases, the J end lost 4 bases, and 9 bases lay between the germline ends. The CDR3 has 13 amino acids. The CDR3 DNA reads as TGCGCCAGCAGCTTCTTTGGAGGCACTGAAGCTTTCTTT. As protein: CASSFFGGTEAFF.